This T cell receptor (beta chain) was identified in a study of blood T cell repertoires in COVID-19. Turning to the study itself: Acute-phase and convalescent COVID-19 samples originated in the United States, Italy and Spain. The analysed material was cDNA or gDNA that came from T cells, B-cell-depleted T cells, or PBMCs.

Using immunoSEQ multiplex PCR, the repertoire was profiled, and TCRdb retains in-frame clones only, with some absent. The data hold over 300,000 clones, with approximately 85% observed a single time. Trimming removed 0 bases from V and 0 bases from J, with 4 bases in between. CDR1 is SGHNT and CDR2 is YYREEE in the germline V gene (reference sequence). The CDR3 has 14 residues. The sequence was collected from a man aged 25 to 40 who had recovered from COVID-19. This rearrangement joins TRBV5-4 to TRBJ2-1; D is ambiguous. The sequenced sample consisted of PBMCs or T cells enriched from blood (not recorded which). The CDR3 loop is CASSLAGSYNEQFF. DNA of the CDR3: TGTGCCAGCAGCTTGGCCGGCTCCTACAATGAGCAGTTCTTC.